A selection of T cell receptor beta chains follows, all from one sample in a study of post-analysis software for immune sequencing data. TCRdb ran MiXCR on the PCR reads and lists one entry per CDR3 protein. The profile shows fewer than 550,000 distinct CDR3 sequences, roughly 34% of them singletons. The source material was blood. These receptors all come from a girl younger than 18 with multiple sclerosis. Both conserved end residues are part of each CDR3. D genes are given only for firm matches. Only some rows state a clone size, as once, few, many or a class for expanded clones.

clone size,J gene,V gene,D gene,CDR3 protein,CDR3 DNA
-,TRBJ1-2,TRBV28,TRBD1,CASSSAGTGGDNYGYTF,TGTGCCAGCAGTTCTGCCGGGACAGGGGGGGATAACTATGGCTACACCTTC
-,TRBJ1-2,TRBV4-1,TRBD1,CASSQVGTGSPNYGYTF,TGCGCCAGCAGCCAAGTTGGGACAGGGAGCCCTAACTATGGCTACACCTTC
-,TRBJ2-3,TRBV4-1,TRBD2,CASSQEAGGRADTQYF,TGCGCCAGCAGCCAAGAGGCGGGGGGTAGAGCAGATACGCAGTATTTT
-,TRBJ2-1,TRBV5-1,-,CASSLEATRGSYNEQFF,TGCGCCAGCAGCTTGGAGGCTACCCGTGGCTCCTACAATGAGCAGTTCTTC
-,TRBJ1-1,TRBV21-1,-,CASSEMEDCNTEAFF,TGTGCCAGCAGTGAGATGGAGGATTGTAACACTGAAGCTTTCTTT
-,TRBJ2-1,TRBV15,TRBD2,CATSPRTSGGKDEQFF,TGTGCCACCAGCCCGCGGACTAGCGGGGGGAAGGATGAGCAGTTCTTC
few,TRBJ2-1,TRBV12-3/TRBV12-4,-,CASSHGILRGPYNEQFF,TGTGCCAGCAGCCACGGAATTCTGCGGGGCCCCTACAATGAGCAGTTCTTC
few,TRBJ2-7,TRBV6-1,-,CASSGEGDSEQYF,TGTGCCAGCAGTGGTGAGGGGGATTCCGAGCAGTACTTC
few,TRBJ1-1,TRBV20-1,-,CSGIRANTEAFF,TGCAGTGGCATCCGAGCTAACACTGAAGCTTTCTTT
-,TRBJ2-5,TRBV14,-,CASSQDIQEGQETQYF,TGTGCCAGCAGCCAAGATATCCAGGAGGGGCAAGAGACCCAGTACTTC
few,TRBJ1-5,TRBV7-9,-,CASSSSSGNQPQHF,TGTGCCAGCAGCTCTAGCTCAGGCAATCAGCCCCAGCATTTT
-,TRBJ2-2,TRBV4-1,TRBD2,CASSQDPSGGPGGELLF,TGCGCCAGCAGCCAAGATCCTAGCGGGGGTCCGGGAGGGGAGCTGTTGTTT
few,TRBJ2-3,TRBV27,TRBD2,CASSLYAGGPVDTQYF,TGTGCCAGCAGTTTATATGCGGGGGGGCCTGTAGATACGCAGTATTTT
-,TRBJ1-6,TRBV20-1,TRBD1,CSASKGGPRQGAYNSPLHF,TGCAGTGCTAGTAAAGGCGGACCCAGACAGGGGGCGTATAATTCACCCCTCCACTTT
few,TRBJ2-1,TRBV5-1,TRBD1,CASSLLTGGSGNEQFF,TGCGCCAGCAGCTTGCTTACAGGGGGGTCTGGAAATGAGCAGTTCTTC
few,TRBJ2-5,TRBV9,TRBD1,CASGSTGGKETQYF,TGTGCCAGCGGTTCGACAGGGGGAAAAGAGACCCAGTACTTC
once,TRBJ2-1,TRBV18,-,CASSTGQNSYNEQFF,TGTGCCAGCTCAACCGGACAGAACTCCTACAATGAGCAGTTCTTC
-,TRBJ2-5,TRBV5-1,-,CASSARKETQYF,TGCGCCAGCAGCGCACGAAAAGAGACCCAGTACTTC
few,TRBJ1-5,TRBV20-1,TRBD1,CSARDPFGTGYLNSNQPQHF,TGCAGTGCTAGAGATCCGTTCGGGACAGGGTACCTCAATAGCAATCAGCCCCAGCATTTT
-,TRBJ2-7,TRBV20-1,-,CSARTGLGATYEQYF,TGCAGTGCTAGAACTGGCCTGGGGGCCACCTACGAGCAGTACTTC
few,TRBJ2-5,TRBV5-1,TRBD2,CASRMGLGETQYF,TGCGCCAGCAGGATGGGACTAGGGGAGACCCAGTACTTC
-,TRBJ2-3,TRBV6-9,-,CASLCLGPPRGTDTQYF,TGTGCCAGCCTATGCCTGGGGCCGCCGCGCGGGACAGATACGCAGTATTTT
few,TRBJ2-1,TRBV20-1,TRBD2,CSAARPLSGGLYNEQFF,TGCAGTGCCGCAAGACCACTTAGCGGGGGGTTGTACAATGAGCAGTTCTTC
many,TRBJ2-1,TRBV4-1,-,CASSQFGSNYNEQFF,TGCGCCAGCAGCCAATTCGGGTCTAACTACAATGAGCAGTTCTTC
few,TRBJ2-5,TRBV3-1,TRBD1,CASSQAGTDGTQYF,TGTGCCAGCAGCCAAGCTGGGACAGACGGGACCCAGTACTTC
-,TRBJ1-2,TRBV29-1,-,CSVEDKGRVGYTF,TGCAGCGTTGAAGATAAGGGGCGCGTTGGCTACACCTTC
-,TRBJ2-5,TRBV4-1,-,CASSQVVGEETQYF,TGCGCCAGCAGCCAAGTCGTAGGGGAAGAGACCCAGTACTTC
-,TRBJ1-2,TRBV25-1,-,CASPLLLHGLRRGYTF,TGTGCCAGCCCTCTCCTACTACACGGCCTCCGTCGGGGCTACACCTTC
few,TRBJ1-5,TRBV10-3,TRBD1,CAISWDSNQPQHF,TGTGCCATCAGCTGGGACAGTAATCAGCCCCAGCATTTT
few,TRBJ2-7,TRBV6-5,-,CASSYSWSTDSYEQYF,TGTGCCAGCAGTTACTCATGGTCGACAGATTCCTACGAGCAGTACTTC
-,TRBJ1-1,TRBV20-1,-,CSALRRQVMNTEAFF,TGCAGTGCCCTACGAAGACAGGTTATGAACACTGAAGCTTTCTTT
-,TRBJ1-1,TRBV7-8,-,CASSQEAPAMNTEAFF,TGTGCCAGCAGCCAGGAGGCCCCGGCGATGAACACTGAAGCTTTCTTT
few,TRBJ2-6,TRBV5-5,-,CASSFFTSGANVLTF,TGTGCCAGCAGCTTTTTCACCTCTGGGGCCAACGTCCTGACTTTC
-,TRBJ1-5,TRBV11-2,-,CASSLDRSKPQHF,TGTGCCAGCAGCTTAGATCGGAGTAAGCCCCAGCATTTT
few,TRBJ2-1,TRBV24-1,TRBD2,CATSANGGARNNERFF,TGTGCCACCAGTGCTAACGGGGGGGCTAGGAACAATGAGCGGTTCTTC
few,TRBJ2-7,TRBV29-1,TRBD1,CSVGMGQGYEQYF,TGCAGCGTTGGGATGGGACAGGGCTACGAGCAGTACTTC
-,TRBJ2-7,TRBV6-1,-,CASRREEQYF,TGTGCCAGCAGGAGGGAAGAGCAGTACTTC
-,TRBJ1-5,TRBV2,-,CASLEEEGNQPQHF,TGTGCCAGCCTGGAGGAAGAGGGCAATCAGCCCCAGCATTTT
-,TRBJ2-1,TRBV6-1,TRBD2,CASSRLISGGEQFF,TGTGCCAGCAGCAGACTTATTAGCGGGGGAGAGCAGTTCTTC
-,TRBJ2-3,TRBV2,TRBD2,CASSELAGGRDTQYF,TGTGCCAGCAGTGAACTAGCGGGGGGAAGGGATACGCAGTATTTT
few,TRBJ2-5,TRBV29-1,TRBD1,CSVEVSRGETQYF,TGCAGCGTTGAAGTTTCCAGGGGGGAGACCCAGTACTTC
few,TRBJ2-3,TRBV20-1,-,CSARQAERSTDTQYF,TGCAGTGCTAGACAGGCGGAGCGGTCCACAGATACGCAGTATTTT
once,TRBJ1-2,TRBV3-1,TRBD1,CASRLGQHGYTF,TGTGCCAGCAGGCTGGGACAGCATGGCTACACCTTC
-,TRBJ2-3,TRBV4-1,TRBD2,CASSQEASGWPDTQYF,TGCGCCAGCAGCCAAGAGGCTAGCGGGTGGCCAGATACGCAGTATTTT
few,TRBJ2-6,TRBV6-5,-,CASSYSGLGGADRSGANVLTF,TGTGCCAGCAGTTACTCGGGGTTGGGGGGCGCGGATCGATCTGGGGCCAACGTCCTGACTTTC
-,TRBJ2-1,TRBV3-1,-,CASRTDGYNEQFF,TGTGCCAGCAGGACGGACGGGTACAATGAGCAGTTCTTC
-,TRBJ2-1,TRBV10-3,-,CAISVLGGGLRGDEQFF,TGTGCCATCAGTGTCTTGGGCGGGGGCCTTCGAGGTGATGAGCAGTTCTTC
-,TRBJ1-2,TRBV6-1,TRBD1,CASSENDRGWGYTF,TGTGCCAGCAGTGAAAATGACAGGGGTTGGGGCTACACCTTC
few,TRBJ2-4,TRBV7-2,TRBD2,CASTFAASGVSKNIQYF,TGTGCCAGCACCTTCGCCGCTAGCGGGGTATCCAAAAACATTCAGTACTTC
-,TRBJ1-2,TRBV12-3/TRBV12-4,TRBD1,CASSHQGVQYGYTF,TGTGCCAGCAGTCATCAGGGGGTGCAGTATGGCTACACCTTC
-,TRBJ1-4,TRBV5-1,-,CASSLGLLTTNEKLFF,TGCGCCAGCAGCTTGGGACTACTCACAACTAATGAAAAACTGTTTTTT
-,TRBJ1-1,TRBV12-3/TRBV12-4,TRBD1,CASSVQGAVSEAFF,TGTGCCAGCAGTGTACAGGGGGCGGTATCTGAAGCTTTCTTT
once,TRBJ2-3,TRBV9,-,CASSAVGVSDTQYF,TGTGCCAGCAGCGCAGTGGGGGTGTCAGATACGCAGTATTTT
-,TRBJ2-3,TRBV20-1,-,CSASAGSTDTQYF,TGCAGTGCTTCCGCCGGGAGCACAGATACGCAGTATTTT
-,TRBJ2-7,TRBV5-1,-,CASRSGTPDRYEQYF,TGCGCCAGCAGGTCTGGGACACCTGACCGCTACGAGCAGTACTTC
-,TRBJ1-1,TRBV29-1,-,CSVLSLDTEAFF,TGCAGCGTTCTTTCCCTTGACACTGAAGCTTTCTTT
few,TRBJ2-7,TRBV29-1,TRBD1,CSGRQGAYEQYF,TGCAGCGGCAGACAGGGGGCCTACGAGCAGTACTTC
-,TRBJ2-7,TRBV6-2/TRBV6-3,TRBD1,CASLFGPGQGFNEQYF,TGTGCCAGCCTCTTTGGACCGGGACAGGGGTTCAACGAGCAGTACTTC
few,TRBJ2-5,TRBV11-2,TRBD2,CASSLGGLAGGPVDETQYF,TGTGCCAGCAGCTTAGGGGGACTAGCGGGGGGGCCGGTGGATGAGACCCAGTACTTC
-,TRBJ1-5,TRBV7-2,-,CASSLILPTGKTQPQHF,TGTGCCAGCAGCTTGATTCTACCGACAGGCAAAACTCAGCCCCAGCATTTT